A single sample is the source of the 2 T cell receptor beta chains below, sequenced in a study of T-cell memory formation after mild COVID-19. TCRdb reprocessed the 5' RACE reads with MiXCR, giving one entry per CDR3 protein. The sample lists about 140,000 distinct CDR3 sequences, around 15% seen once, with 28% in the top ten. Sample: PBMCs or a T cell subset sorted from them (not recorded which). The receptor source for this set is an adult woman who had mild COVID-19 (a few samples of this study predate the infection). Cell type and time point are not known.

A few counts support this clonotype. This chain joins TRBV4-3 and TRBJ1-6; D is perhaps TRBD1 (6 bases). Trimming left V 0 bases short and J 7 bases short, with 25 bases between. The CDR3 runs to 20 residues. Germline CDR1 reads LGHNA; CDR2 reads YSLEER. The CDR3 spells CASSQDRGEMGPGVNSPLHF. The CDR3 nucleotides are TGCGCCAGCAGCCAAGATAGGGGGGAAATGGGACCTGGGGTCAATTCACCCCTCCACTTT.

This clonotype was observed a few times. The chain has TRBV12-3 or TRBV12-4 and TRBJ2-1; 7 nucleotides agree with TRBD1. J was trimmed by 3 bases and V by 5 bases; bases with no gene match: 1. CDR3 length equals 13 residues. The CDR3 nucleotides are TGTGCCAGCAGTGACAGGGACTACAATGAGCAGTTCTTC. Residues: CASSDRDYNEQFF.